These T cell receptor beta chains were read from a single sample in a study of blood T cell repertoires in COVID-19. Only in-frame clones appear in the TCRdb table, and some are missing; sequencing was by immunoSEQ multiplex PCR. The data hold 140,000 to 150,000 clones, with about 80% observed a single time. What was sequenced was peripheral blood. Every receptor here comes from a human donor in a cohort sampled during active COVID-19. The CDR3 runs from the conserved cysteine through the conserved F or W. The order of the fields is J gene, V gene, CDR3 protein.

j_call: TRBJ1-1
v_call: TRBV29-1
cdr3_aa: CSVGDRLNTEAFF

j_call: TRBJ1-2
v_call: TRBV9
cdr3_aa: CASSPGTGRVVGYTF

j_call: TRBJ2-2
v_call: TRBV7-2
cdr3_aa: CASSPGVNTGELFF

j_call: TRBJ2-3
v_call: TRBV9
cdr3_aa: CASTAGGGGTDTQYF

j_call: TRBJ1-6
v_call: TRBV12-3/TRBV12-4
cdr3_aa: CASSRSGDSPLHF

j_call: TRBJ2-5
v_call: TRBV7-8
cdr3_aa: CASSPGQVHQETQYF

j_call: TRBJ2-3
v_call: TRBV25-1
cdr3_aa: CASSEWSGFTDTQYF

j_call: TRBJ1-1
v_call: TRBV16
cdr3_aa: CASRGTGGKTEAFF

j_call: TRBJ2-1
v_call: TRBV10-3
cdr3_aa: CAISQLAASYNEQFF

j_call: TRBJ2-5
v_call: TRBV7-7
cdr3_aa: CASSSLGPETQYF

j_call: TRBJ1-4
v_call: TRBV10-3
cdr3_aa: CAISESQRATNEKLFF

j_call: TRBJ2-2
v_call: TRBV5-4
cdr3_aa: CASSLDTGELFF

j_call: TRBJ2-5
v_call: TRBV11-1
cdr3_aa: CASSKTSRQETQYF

j_call: TRBJ2-1
v_call: TRBV2
cdr3_aa: CASSDRAGEQFF

j_call: TRBJ2-1
v_call: TRBV24-1
cdr3_aa: CATSGGRNEQFF

j_call: TRBJ1-5
v_call: TRBV2
cdr3_aa: CASSEAKGDNQPQHF

j_call: TRBJ2-5
v_call: TRBV5-4
cdr3_aa: CASSSPGERETQYF